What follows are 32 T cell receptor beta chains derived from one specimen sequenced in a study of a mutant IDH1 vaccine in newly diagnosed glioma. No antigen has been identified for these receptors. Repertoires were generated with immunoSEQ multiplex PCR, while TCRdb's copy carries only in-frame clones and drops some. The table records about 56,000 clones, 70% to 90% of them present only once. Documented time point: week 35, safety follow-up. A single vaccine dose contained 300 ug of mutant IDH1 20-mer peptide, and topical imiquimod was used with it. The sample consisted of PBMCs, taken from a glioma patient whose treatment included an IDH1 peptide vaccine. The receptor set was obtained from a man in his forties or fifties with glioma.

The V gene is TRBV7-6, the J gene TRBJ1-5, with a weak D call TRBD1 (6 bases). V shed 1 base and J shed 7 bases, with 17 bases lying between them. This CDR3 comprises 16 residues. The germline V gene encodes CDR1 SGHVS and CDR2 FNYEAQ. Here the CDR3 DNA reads TGTGCCAGCAGCTTAGGGGTGGCAGGGGCGGGGCAGCCCCAGCATTTT. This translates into CASSLGVAGAGQPQHF.

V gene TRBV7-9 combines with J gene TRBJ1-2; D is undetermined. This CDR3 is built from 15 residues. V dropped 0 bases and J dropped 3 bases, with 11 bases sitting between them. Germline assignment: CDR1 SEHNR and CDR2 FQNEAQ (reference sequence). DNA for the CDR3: TGTGCCAGCAGCTTAGCGCCAAATAGGGACTATGGCTACACCTTC. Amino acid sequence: CASSLAPNRDYGYTF.

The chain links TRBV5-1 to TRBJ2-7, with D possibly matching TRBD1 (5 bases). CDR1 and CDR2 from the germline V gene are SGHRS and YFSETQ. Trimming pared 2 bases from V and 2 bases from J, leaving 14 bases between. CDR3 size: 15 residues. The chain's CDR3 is CASSFLSGPTYEQYF. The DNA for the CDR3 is TGCGCCAGCAGCTTCCTTTCAGGGCCCACCTACGAGCAGTACTTC.

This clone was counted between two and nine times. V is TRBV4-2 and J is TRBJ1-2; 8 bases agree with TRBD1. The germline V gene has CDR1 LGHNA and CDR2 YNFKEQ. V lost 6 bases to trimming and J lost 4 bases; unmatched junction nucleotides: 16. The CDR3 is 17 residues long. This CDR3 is CASSNTGGPTSLYGYTF. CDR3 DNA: TGTGCCAGCAGTAATACAGGGGGACCGACCAGCCTCTATGGCTACACCTTC.

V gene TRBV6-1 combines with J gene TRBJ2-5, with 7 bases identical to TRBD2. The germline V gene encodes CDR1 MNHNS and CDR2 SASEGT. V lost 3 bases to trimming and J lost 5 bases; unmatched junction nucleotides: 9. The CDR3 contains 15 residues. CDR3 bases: TGTGCCAGCAGTGAGCGGCGCGGGAGTGGGGAGACCCAGTACTTC. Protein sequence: CASSERRGSGETQYF.

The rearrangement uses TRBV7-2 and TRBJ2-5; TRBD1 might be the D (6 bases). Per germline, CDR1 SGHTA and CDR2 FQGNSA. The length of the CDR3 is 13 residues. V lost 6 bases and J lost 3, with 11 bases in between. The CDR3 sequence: CASRLYREETQYF. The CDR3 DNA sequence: TGTGCCAGCAGATTATACAGGGAAGAGACCCAGTACTTC.

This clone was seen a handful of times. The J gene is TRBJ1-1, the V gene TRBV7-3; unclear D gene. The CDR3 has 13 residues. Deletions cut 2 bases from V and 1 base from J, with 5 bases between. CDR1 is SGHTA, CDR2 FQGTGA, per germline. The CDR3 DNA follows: TGTGCCAGCAGCTTACGGCCGAACACTGAAGCTTTCTTT. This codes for CASSLRPNTEAFF.

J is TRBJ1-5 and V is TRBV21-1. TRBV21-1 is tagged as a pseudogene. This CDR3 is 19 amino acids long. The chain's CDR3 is CASSLKGLQPNTNNQPQHF. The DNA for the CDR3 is TGTGCCAGCAGCCTTAAAGGGTTGCAGCCGAACACCAACAATCAGCCCCAGCATTTT.

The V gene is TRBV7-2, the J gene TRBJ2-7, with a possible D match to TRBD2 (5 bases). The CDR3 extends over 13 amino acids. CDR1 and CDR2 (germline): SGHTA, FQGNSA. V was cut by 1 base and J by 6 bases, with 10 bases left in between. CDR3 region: CASSLDKRREQYF. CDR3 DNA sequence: TGTGCCAGCAGCTTAGATAAGCGGCGCGAGCAGTACTTC. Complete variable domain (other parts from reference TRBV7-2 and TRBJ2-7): GAGVSQSPSNKVTEKGKDVELRCDPISGHTALYWYRQSLGQGLEFLIYFQGNSAPDKSGLPSDRFSAERTGGSVSTLTIQRTQQEDSAVYLCASSLDKRREQYFGPGTRLTVT.

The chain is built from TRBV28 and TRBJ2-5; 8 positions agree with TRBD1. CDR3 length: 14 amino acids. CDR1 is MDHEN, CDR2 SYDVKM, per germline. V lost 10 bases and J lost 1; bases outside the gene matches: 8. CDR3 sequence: CAISSRGRQETQYF. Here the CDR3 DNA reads TGTGCCATAAGTTCCAGGGGGCGCCAAGAGACCCAGTACTTC.

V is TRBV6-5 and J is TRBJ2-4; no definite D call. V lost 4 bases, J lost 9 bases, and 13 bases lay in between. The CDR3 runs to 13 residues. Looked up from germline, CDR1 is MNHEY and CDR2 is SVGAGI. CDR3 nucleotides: TGTGCCAGCAGTTCCTCAGGACCAGGCATTCAGTACTTC. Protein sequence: CASSSSGPGIQYF.

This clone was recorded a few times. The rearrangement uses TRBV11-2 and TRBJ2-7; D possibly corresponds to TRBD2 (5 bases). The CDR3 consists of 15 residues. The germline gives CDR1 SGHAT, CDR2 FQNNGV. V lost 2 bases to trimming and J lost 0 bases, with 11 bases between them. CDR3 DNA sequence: TGTGCCAGCAGCTTATCCCAGGCGGGCTCCTACGAGCAGTACTTC. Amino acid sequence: CASSLSQAGSYEQYF.

CDR3 nucleotides: TGTGCTAGTGGTTTGGGACTCTCCGGGGAGCTGTTTTTT. Translated, it gives CASGLGLSGELFF. The rearrangement joins TRBV12-5 to TRBJ2-2, with D hard to call. Trimming left V 1 base short and J 6 bases short, with 6 bases between. The CDR3 is 13 amino acids. Germline V gene sequence: CDR1 LGHNT, CDR2 FRNRAP.

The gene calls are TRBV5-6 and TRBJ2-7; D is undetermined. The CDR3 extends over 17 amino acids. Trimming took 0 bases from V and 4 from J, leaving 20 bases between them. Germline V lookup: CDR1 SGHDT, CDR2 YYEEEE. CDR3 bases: TGTGCCAGCAGCTTGGCCGTAAGGGCAGCTCGGAGTTACGAGCAGTACTTC. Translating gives CASSLAVRAARSYEQYF.

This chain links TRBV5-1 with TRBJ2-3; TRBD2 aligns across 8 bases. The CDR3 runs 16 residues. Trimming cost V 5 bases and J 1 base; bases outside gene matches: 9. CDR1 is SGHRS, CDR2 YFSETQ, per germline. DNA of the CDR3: TGCGCCAGCAGTCAAAAGCGGGAGTGGGGCACAGATACGCAGTATTTT. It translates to CASSQKREWGTDTQYF.

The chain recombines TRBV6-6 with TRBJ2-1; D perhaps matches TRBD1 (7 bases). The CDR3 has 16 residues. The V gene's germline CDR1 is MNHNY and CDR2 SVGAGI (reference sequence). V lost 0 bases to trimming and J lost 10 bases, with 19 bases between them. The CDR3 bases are TGTGCCAGCAGTTACTCCGGCAGGGGGGTACTGGGCGAGCAGTTCTTC. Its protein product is CASSYSGRGVLGEQFF.

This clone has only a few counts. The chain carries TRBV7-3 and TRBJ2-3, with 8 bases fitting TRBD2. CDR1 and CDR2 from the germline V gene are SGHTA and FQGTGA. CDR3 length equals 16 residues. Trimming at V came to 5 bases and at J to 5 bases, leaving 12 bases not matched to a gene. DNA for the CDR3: TGTGCCAGCAGCGGACACCTCGGGGGGGCGGGAGATACGCAGTATTTT. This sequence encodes CASSGHLGGAGDTQYF.

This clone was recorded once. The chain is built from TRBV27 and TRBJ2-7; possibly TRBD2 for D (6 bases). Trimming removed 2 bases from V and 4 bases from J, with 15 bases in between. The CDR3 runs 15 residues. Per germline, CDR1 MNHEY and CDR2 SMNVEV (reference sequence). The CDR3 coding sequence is TGTGCCAGCAGTTTACGGGGGAGTAGGGTATACGAGCAGTACTTC. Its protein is CASSLRGSRVYEQYF.

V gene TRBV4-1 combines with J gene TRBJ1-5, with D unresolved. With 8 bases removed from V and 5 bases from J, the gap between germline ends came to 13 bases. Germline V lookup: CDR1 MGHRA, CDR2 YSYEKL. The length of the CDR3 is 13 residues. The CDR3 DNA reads TGCGCCAGCGGCACATGGGTCGATCAGCCCCAGCATTTT. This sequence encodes CASGTWVDQPQHF.

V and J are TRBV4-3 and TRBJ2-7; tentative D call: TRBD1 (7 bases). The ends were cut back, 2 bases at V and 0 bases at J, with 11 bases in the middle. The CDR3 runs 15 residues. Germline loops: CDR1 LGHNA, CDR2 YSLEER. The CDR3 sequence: CASSQQGGGSYEQYF. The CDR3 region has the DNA TGCGCCAGCAGCCAACAGGGGGGCGGCTCCTACGAGCAGTACTTC.

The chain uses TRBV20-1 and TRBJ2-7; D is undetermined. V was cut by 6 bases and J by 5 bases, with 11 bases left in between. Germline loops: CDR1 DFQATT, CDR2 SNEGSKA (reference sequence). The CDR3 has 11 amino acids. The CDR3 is CSAARPNEQYF. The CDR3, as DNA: TGCAGTGCCGCACGTCCTAACGAGCAGTACTTC.

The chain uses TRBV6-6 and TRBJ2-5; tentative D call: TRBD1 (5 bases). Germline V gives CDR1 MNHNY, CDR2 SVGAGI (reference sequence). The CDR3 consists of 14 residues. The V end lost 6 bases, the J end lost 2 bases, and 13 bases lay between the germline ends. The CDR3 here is CASRRGSEQETQYF. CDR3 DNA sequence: TGTGCCAGCAGAAGGGGCAGCGAGCAAGAGACCCAGTACTTC.

The CDR3 is CASSVNRETQYF. The CDR3 DNA is TGTGCCAGCAGCGTAAACAGGGAGACCCAGTACTTC. This chain joins TRBV7-6 and TRBJ2-5; D is possibly TRBD1 (5 bases). V was pared by 5 bases and J by 5 bases, with 9 bases between. Germline V gene sequence: CDR1 SGHVS, CDR2 FNYEAQ. This CDR3 contains 12 residues.

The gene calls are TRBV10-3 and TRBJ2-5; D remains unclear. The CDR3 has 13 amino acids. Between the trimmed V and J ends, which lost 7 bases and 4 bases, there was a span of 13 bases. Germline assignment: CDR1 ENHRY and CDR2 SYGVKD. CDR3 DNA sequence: TGTGCCATCACCACGAGGCCGGGAGAGACCCAGTACTTC. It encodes CAITTRPGETQYF.

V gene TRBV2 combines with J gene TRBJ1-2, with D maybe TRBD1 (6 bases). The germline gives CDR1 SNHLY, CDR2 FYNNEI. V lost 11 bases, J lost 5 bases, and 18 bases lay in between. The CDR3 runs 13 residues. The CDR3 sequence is CAGAGGAMYGYTF. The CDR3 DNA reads TGTGCCGGCGCCGGGGGCGCAATGTATGGCTACACCTTC.

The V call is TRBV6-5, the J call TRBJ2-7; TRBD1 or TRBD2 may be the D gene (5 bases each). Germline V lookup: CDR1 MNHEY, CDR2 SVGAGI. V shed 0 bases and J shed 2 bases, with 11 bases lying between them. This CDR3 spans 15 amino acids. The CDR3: CASSYSIGTPYEQYF. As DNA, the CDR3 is TGTGCCAGCAGTTACTCGATTGGGACCCCCTACGAGCAGTACTTC.

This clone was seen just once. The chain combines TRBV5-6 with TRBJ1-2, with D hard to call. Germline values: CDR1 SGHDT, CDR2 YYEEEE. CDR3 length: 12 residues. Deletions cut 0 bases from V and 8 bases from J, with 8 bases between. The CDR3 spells CASSLAGKGYTF. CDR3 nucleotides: TGTGCCAGCAGCTTGGCCGGGAAAGGCTACACCTTC.

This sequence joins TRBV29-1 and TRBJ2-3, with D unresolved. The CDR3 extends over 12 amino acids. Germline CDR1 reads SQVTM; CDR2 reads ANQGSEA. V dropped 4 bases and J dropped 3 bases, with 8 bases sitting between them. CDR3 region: CSVVPVTDTQYF. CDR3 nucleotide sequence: TGCAGCGTTGTGCCGGTAACAGATACGCAGTATTTT.

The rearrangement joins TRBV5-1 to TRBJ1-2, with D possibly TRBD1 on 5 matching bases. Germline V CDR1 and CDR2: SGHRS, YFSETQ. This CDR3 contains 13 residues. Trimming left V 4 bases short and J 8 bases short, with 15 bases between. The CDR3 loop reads CASSAGTTGGYTF. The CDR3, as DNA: TGCGCCAGCAGCGCCGGGACGACCGGCGGCTACACCTTC. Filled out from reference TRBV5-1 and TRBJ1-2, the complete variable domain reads KAGVTQTPRYLIKTRGQQVTLSCSPISGHRSVSWYQQTPGQGLQFLFEYFSETQRNKGNFPGRFSGRQFSNSRSEMNVSTLELGDSALYLCASSAGTTGGYTFGSGTRLTVV.

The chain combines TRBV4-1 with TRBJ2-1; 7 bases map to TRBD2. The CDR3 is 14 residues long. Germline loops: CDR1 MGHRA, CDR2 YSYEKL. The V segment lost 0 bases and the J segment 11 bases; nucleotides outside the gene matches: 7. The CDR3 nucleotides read TGCGCCAGCAGCCAAGAGACTAGCTGGTTAAAGCAGTTCTTC. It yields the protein CASSQETSWLKQFF.

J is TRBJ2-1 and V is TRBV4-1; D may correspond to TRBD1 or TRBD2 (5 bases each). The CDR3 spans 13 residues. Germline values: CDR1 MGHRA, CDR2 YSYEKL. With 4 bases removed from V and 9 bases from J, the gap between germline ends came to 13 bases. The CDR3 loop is CASSPNRDGEQFF. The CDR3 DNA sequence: TGCGCCAGCAGCCCGAACCGGGACGGTGAGCAGTTCTTC.

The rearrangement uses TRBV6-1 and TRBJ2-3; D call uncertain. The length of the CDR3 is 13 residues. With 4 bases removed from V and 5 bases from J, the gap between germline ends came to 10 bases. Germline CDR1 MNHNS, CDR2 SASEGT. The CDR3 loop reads CASSVIGGDTQYF. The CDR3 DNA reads TGTGCCAGCAGTGTAATTGGCGGAGATACGCAGTATTTT.